Sequencing of this TCR beta chain was carried out in a study of T cell responses to AZD1222 COVID-19 vaccine (dated by TCRdb to the early 2020s). For the study in its entirety: A total of about 230 trial participants underwent TCR sequencing, of whom approximately 210 received two doses of AZD1222 and some 26 received two doses of the MenACWY control vaccine. Trial participants were enrolled by age into 18-55, 56-69 and 70-plus year subgroups, with approximately 150, 30 and 60 TCR-sequenced participants respectively. Results the study describes overall, beyond this receptor: No day 14 peak-response samples were available, so repertoires were characterized only after the peak T cell response. In the small 56-69-year group, the increase in depth fell short of significance, most likely because of low power. The vaccine-associated CD4 TCRs covered the entire spike protein, and the dominant responses fell in regions 160-218 and 743-854. Conclusions about previously exposed vaccinees are limited, since just 6 or 7 AZD1222 recipients were seropositive for SARS-CoV-2 at baseline. Nearly half of unique spike-specific TCRs reportedly recognized epitopes outside regions mutated in the B.1.351 and B.1.1.7 variants. Participants were mostly white British and included more females than males, and it was suggested by the authors that clonal diversity may have been underestimated. A significant rise in spike-specific TCR breadth and depth was observed after two AZD1222 doses relative to day 0 and relative to MenACWY recipients.

In the paper's terms, the time point label means: about 28 days (+/-7) after the second vaccine dose. Because spike-specific TCR depth and breadth did not differ between the two schedules, AZD1222 recipients who got a second dose at roughly 4 weeks were pooled with those who got a second dose at roughly 12 weeks. Samples from vaccinated people were obtained from the UK trials COV001 and COV002, which included a single-blind randomized controlled phase 2/3 trial of AZD1222 (ChAdOx1 nCoV-19) in healthy adults. Trial participant PBMC samples were collected at day 0 and day 28 after the second dose for TCRbeta chain sequencing. The CDR3 regions of human TCRbeta chains were analyzed by immunosequencing. From the authors' description of their analysis: Repertoire TCRs were checked for matches against a reference library of SARS-CoV-2-specific TCRs that had been generated using the MIRA antigen-specificity platform. Breadth was defined as the fraction of unique TCRs that were SARS-CoV-2-associated, and depth was defined as the fraction of total T cells that were SARS-CoV-2-associated. Using the MIRA data, each spike-specific TCR was assigned both to the spike region to which the TCR was reactive and to a CD4 or CD8 class. Log10-transformed breadth and depth values were compared by one-way ANOVA with Sidak's multiple comparisons tests. TCRdb obtained this table from immuneACCESS and retained in-frame rearrangements with V and J assigned. These tables miss some clones; where compared with another copy, unresolved V genes account for less than half of the shortfall, and the remainder is unexplained. V and J calls and clone size are those listed in that table; D and trimming were worked out from the DNA. This sample comprises some 79,000 clones, less than 85% of them detected only once. About 50% of the sample lies in the top ten.

Turning to this clone: The antigen this receptor binds is unknown. No per-base quality is available; no much larger clone lies one base away.

The germline V gene provides CDR1 SGDLS and CDR2 YYNGEE. From the cysteine through the phenylalanine, the CDR3 covers 12 amino acids. The entry retains the CDR3 DNA only, 36 bases that are in frame from base 1. Here V drops 3 bases and J drops 7 bases, and the junction holds 3 bases not matched to any gene. The sequence is built from TRBV9 and TRBJ1-1; TRBD1 matches 7 bases in the middle. The sequencing here drew on peripheral blood, taken 28 days after the second AZD1222 dose. The sequence was collected from an adult who received the AZD1222 COVID-19 vaccine. The CDR3 here reads CASSAGDSEAFF. The sequenced DNA is TGTGCCAGCAGCGCTGGGGACAGTGAAGCTTTCTTT.